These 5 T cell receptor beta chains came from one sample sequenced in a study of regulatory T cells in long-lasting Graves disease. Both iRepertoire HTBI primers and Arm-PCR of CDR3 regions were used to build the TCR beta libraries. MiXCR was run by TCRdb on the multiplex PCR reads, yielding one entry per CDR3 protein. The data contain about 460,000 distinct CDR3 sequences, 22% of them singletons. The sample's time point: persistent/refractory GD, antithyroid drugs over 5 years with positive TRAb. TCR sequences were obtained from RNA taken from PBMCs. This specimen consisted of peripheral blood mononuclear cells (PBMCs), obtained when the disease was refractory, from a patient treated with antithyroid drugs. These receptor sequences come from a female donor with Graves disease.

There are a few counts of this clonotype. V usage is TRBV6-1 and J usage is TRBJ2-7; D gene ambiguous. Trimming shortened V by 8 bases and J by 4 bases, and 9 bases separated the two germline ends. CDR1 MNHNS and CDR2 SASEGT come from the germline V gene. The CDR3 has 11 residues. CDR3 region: CASVWSYEQYF. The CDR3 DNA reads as TGTGCCAGCGTTTGGAGTTACGAGCAGTACTTC.

CDR3: CASRAGGEQYF. CDR3 coding DNA: TGTGCCAGCAGAGCAGGGGGCGAGCAGTACTTC. The genes are TRBV25-1 and TRBJ2-7; 7 bases are shared with TRBD1. Germline V gene lookup returns CDR1 MGHDK and CDR2 SYGVNS. V lost 6 bases and J lost 6; bases outside the gene matches: 2. This CDR3 comprises 11 residues.

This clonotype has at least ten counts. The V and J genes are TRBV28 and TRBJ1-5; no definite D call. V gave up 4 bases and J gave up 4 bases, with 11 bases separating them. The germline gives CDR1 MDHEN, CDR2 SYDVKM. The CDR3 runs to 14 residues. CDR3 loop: CASSSPQWNQPQHF. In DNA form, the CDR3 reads TGTGCCAGCAGTTCCCCGCAATGGAATCAGCCCCAGCATTTT.

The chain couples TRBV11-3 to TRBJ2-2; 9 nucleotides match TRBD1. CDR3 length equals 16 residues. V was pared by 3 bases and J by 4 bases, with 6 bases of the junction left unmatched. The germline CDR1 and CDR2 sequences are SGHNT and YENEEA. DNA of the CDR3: TGTGCCAGCAGCTTTGAACAGGGGGCCGGCACCGGGGAGCTGTTTTTT. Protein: CASSFEQGAGTGELFF.

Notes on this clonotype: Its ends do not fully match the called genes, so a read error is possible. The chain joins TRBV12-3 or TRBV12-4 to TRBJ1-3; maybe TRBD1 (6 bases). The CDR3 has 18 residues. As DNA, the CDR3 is TGTGCCAGCAGTTTCACCCACCGACCCAGGGGCTCTAGAAACACCATATATTTT. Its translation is CASSFTHRPRGSRNTIYF.